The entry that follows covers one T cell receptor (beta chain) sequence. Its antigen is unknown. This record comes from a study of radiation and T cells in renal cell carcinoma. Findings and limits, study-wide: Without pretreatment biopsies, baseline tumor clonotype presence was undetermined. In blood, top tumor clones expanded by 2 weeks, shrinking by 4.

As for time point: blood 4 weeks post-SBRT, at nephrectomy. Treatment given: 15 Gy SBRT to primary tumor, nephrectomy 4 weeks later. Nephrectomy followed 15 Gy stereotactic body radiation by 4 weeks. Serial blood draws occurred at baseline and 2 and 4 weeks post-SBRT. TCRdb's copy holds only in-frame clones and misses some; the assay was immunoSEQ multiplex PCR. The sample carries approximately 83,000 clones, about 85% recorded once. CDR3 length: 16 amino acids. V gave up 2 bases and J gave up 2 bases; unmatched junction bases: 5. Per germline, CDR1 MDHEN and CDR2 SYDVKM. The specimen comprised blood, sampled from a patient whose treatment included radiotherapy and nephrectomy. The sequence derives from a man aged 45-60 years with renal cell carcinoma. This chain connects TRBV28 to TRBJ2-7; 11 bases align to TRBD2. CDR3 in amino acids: CASSLGGTSGAYEQYF. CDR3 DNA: TGTGCCAGCAGTTTAGGGGGGACTAGCGGAGCCTACGAGCAGTACTTC. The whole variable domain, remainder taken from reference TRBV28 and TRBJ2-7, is DVKVTQSSRYLVKRTGEKVFLECVQDMDHENMFWYRQDPGLGLRLIYFSYDVKMKEKGDIPEGYSVSREKKERFSLILESASTNQTSMYLCASSLGGTSGAYEQYFGPGTRLTVT.